Presented here are 10 T cell receptor beta chains from one specimen sequenced in a study of CD8 T cells in Susac syndrome. It was with random hexamers that roughly 0.5 to 1 ug RNA was reverse transcribed. MiXCR, applied by TCRdb to the immunoSEQ multiplex PCR reads, yields one record per CDR3 protein. The sample contains 140,000 or so distinct CDR3 sequences, approximately 96% of which appear only once. Sequencing was carried out using CD4+ T cells from PBMCs. These receptor sequences come from a human donor with Susac syndrome.

The chain carries TRBV23-1 and TRBJ2-7, with 8 bases fitting TRBD1. TRBV23-1 counts as an open reading frame of uncertain function. After removal of 4 bases from V and 3 bases from J, the junction contained 17 bases not matched to a gene. This CDR3 has 18 amino acids. The CDR3 protein is CASSRPGGTLLYFYEQYF. In DNA, the CDR3 is TGCGCCAGCAGTCGACCAGGGGGCACCCTCCTCTACTTCTACGAGCAGTACTTC.

This chain joins TRBV29-1 and TRBJ2-2; a weak D match, TRBD2 (6 bases). CDR3 length: 17 residues. Trimming cost V 6 bases and J 0 bases, with 20 bases left between them. Germline-derived CDR1 and CDR2 are SQVTM and ANQGSEA. The CDR3 nucleotides read TGCAGCGTCAGCGTCACCCGCGGGATCGCGAACACCGGGGAGCTGTTTTTT. Its translation is CSVSVTRGIANTGELFF.

V gene TRBV29-1 combines with J gene TRBJ2-6; no definite D call. CDR1 SQVTM and CDR2 ANQGSEA come from the germline V gene. The CDR3 runs 12 residues. Trimming cost V 5 bases and J 4 bases, with 6 bases left between them. The CDR3 nucleotides read TGCAGCGTTTCGCTCGGGGCCAACGTCCTGACTTTC. As protein: CSVSLGANVLTF.

This clonotype is a singleton in its sample. This chain connects TRBV3-1 to TRBJ2-7, with D hard to call. The CDR3 consists of 15 residues. The V end was cut by 1 base, the J end by 2 bases, with 12 bases between. CDR1 is LGHDT, CDR2 YNNKEL, per germline (reference sequence). CDR3 sequence: CASSQVWTSTYEQYF. In DNA form, the CDR3 reads TGTGCCAGCAGCCAAGTCTGGACCTCCACCTACGAGCAGTACTTC.

This chain uses TRBV2 with TRBJ1-1, with TRBD1 matching over 7 bases. Trimming cost V 7 bases and J 5 bases; bases outside gene matches: 13. Germline V gene lookup returns CDR1 SNHLY and CDR2 FYNNEI. The CDR3 consists of 15 residues. CDR3: CASTLTGYRETEAFF. The DNA for the CDR3 is TGTGCCAGCACCCTGACAGGGTATCGGGAGACTGAAGCTTTCTTT.

V and J are TRBV5-1 and TRBJ1-5; D unclear. The V gene's germline CDR1 is SGHRS and CDR2 YFSETQ. The V and J ends lost 2 bases and 2 bases respectively, with 5 bases between them. The CDR3 length is 13 residues. DNA of the CDR3: TGCGCCAGCAGCTTCGTGGGCAATCAGCCCCAGCATTTT. Translation: CASSFVGNQPQHF.

The rearrangement uses TRBV2 and TRBJ2-1; 14 nucleotides agree with TRBD2. CDR3 size: 17 residues. Germline CDR1 SNHLY, CDR2 FYNNEI. The V segment lost 5 bases and the J segment 8 bases; nucleotides outside the gene matches: 11. The CDR3, as DNA: TGTGCCAGCAGTCGGACTAGCGGGGGGCTATTAAGGCATGAGCAGTTCTTC. Translating gives CASSRTSGGLLRHEQFF.

The chain joins TRBV20-1 to TRBJ2-3; D is unresolved. Germline lookup yields CDR1 DFQATT and CDR2 SNEGSKA (reference sequence). CDR3 size: 15 residues. The germline V and J ends were trimmed by 2 bases and 4 bases, with 16 bases remaining between them. For the CDR3, the DNA is TGCAGTGCTAGACCACCAAGGTCAGGCGCAGATACGCAGTATTTT. Translation gives CSARPPRSGADTQYF.

The rearrangement links TRBV20-1 to TRBJ2-5, with no clear D. V was shortened by 3 bases and J by 4 bases, with 6 bases between the two germline ends. CDR1 DFQATT and CDR2 SNEGSKA come from the germline V gene (reference sequence). The length of the CDR3 is 11 residues. CDR3 region: CSASSRETQYF. Here the CDR3 DNA reads TGCAGTGCTAGTTCGCGAGAGACCCAGTACTTC.

This clonotype showed up just once. V and J are TRBV4-1 and TRBJ2-1; 14 positions match TRBD2. CDR1 and CDR2 (germline): MGHRA, YSYEKL. The CDR3 sequence is 17 residues long. Germline trimming cut 3 bases from V and 1 base from J; bases unmatched to any gene: 2. The CDR3, as DNA: TGCGCCAGCAGCCAGGGGACTAGCGGGGGATCCTACAATGAGCAGTTCTTC. The encoded protein is CASSQGTSGGSYNEQFF.